This record looks at one TCR beta chain sequence and its context. This CDR3 is 16 amino acids long. Germline loops: CDR1 SGHTS, CDR2 YDEGEE. Trimming at V came to 0 bases and at J to 0 bases, leaving 4 bases not matched to a gene. The record originates from a study of blood T cell repertoires in COVID-19. Study summary: The samples span acute and convalescent COVID-19 from the United States, Italy and Spain. Sample material is recorded as cDNA or gDNA derived from T cells, B-cell-depleted T cells, or PBMCs.

In the study's own analysis: Estimates of nucleated cell counts were drawn from the amplification of reference gene primers. The method was immunoSEQ multiplex PCR; TCRdb's version includes in-frame clones alone and lacks a portion of them. The V and J calls and the clone size are those of that table, but D and trimming were determined from the DNA. The table includes more than 30,000 clones, about 89% detected once. The J gene is TRBJ2-3, the V gene TRBV5-8, with 7 bases that match TRBD1. The sequenced sample was peripheral blood. The TCR was taken from a woman aged 40 to 55 with active or convalescent COVID-19. As DNA, the CDR3 is TGTGCCAGCAGCTTGGAAGGCAGGGGGAGCACAGATACGCAGTATTTT. Encoded protein: CASSLEGRGSTDTQYF.